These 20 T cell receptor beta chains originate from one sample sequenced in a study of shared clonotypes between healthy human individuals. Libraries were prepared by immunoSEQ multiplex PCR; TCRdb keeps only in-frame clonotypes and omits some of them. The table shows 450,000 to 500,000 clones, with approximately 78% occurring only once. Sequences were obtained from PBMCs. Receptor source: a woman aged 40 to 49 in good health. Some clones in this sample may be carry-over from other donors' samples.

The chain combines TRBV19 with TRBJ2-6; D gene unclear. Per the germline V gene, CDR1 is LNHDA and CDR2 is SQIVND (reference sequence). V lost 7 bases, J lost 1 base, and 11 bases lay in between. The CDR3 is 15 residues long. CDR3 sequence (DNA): TGTGCCAGTACTCCCAGAGAGTCTGGGGCCAACGTCCTGACTTTC. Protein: CASTPRESGANVLTF.

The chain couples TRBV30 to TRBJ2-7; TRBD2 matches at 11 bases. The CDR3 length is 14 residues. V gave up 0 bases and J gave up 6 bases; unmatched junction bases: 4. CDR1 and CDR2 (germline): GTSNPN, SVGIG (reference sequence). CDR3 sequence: CAWSVGTSGGEQYF. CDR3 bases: TGTGCCTGGAGTGTCGGGACTAGCGGAGGCGAGCAGTACTTC.

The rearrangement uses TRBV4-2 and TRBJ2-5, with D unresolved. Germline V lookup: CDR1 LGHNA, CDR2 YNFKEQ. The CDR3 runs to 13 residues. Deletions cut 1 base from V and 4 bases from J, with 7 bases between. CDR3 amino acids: CASSQGAGETQYF. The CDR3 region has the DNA TGTGCCAGCAGCCAAGGGGCAGGAGAGACCCAGTACTTC.

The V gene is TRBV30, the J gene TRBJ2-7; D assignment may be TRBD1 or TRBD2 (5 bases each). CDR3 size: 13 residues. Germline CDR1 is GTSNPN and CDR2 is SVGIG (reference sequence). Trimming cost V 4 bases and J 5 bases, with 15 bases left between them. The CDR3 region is CAWKTRLGDEQYF. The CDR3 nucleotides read TGTGCCTGGAAGACCAGGCTGGGGGACGAGCAGTACTTC. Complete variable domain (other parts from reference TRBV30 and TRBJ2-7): SQTIHQWPATLVQPVGSPLSLECTVEGTSNPNLYWYRQAAGRGLQLLFYSVGIGQISSEVPQNLSASRPQDRQFILSSKKLLLSDSGFYLCAWKTRLGDEQYFGPGTRLTVT.

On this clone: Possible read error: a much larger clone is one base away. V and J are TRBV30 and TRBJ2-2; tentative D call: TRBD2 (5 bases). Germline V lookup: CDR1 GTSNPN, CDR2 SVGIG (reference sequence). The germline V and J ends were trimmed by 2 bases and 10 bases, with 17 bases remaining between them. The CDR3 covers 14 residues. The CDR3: CAWSSGLEAVELFF. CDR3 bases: TGTGCCTGGAGTTCAGGACTGGAGGCCGTGGAGCTGTTTTTT.

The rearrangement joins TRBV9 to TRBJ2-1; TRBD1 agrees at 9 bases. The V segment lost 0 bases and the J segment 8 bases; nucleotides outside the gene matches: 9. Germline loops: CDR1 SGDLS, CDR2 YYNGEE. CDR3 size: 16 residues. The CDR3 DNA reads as TGTGCCAGCAGCGTAGATGTGACAGGGGGTTTGGATGAGCAGTTCTTC. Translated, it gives CASSVDVTGGLDEQFF. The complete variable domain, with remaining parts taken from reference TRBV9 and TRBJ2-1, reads DSGVTQTPKHLITATGQRVTLRCSPRSGDLSVYWYQQSLDQGLQFLIQYYNGEERAKGNILERFSAQQFPDLHSELNLSSLELGDSALYFCASSVDVTGGLDEQFFGPGTRLTVL.

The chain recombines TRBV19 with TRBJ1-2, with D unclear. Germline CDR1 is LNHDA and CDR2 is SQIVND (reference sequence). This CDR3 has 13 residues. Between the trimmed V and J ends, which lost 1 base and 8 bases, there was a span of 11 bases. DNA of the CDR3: TGTGCCAGTAGTATAGCGGGCCCAGAGGGCTACACCTTC. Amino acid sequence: CASSIAGPEGYTF.

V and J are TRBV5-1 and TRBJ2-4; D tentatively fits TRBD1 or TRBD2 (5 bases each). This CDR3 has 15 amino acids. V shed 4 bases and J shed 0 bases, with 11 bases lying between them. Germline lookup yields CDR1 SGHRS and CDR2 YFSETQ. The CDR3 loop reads CASSHGTEAKNIQYF. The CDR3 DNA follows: TGCGCCAGCAGCCATGGGACGGAAGCCAAAAACATTCAGTACTTC.

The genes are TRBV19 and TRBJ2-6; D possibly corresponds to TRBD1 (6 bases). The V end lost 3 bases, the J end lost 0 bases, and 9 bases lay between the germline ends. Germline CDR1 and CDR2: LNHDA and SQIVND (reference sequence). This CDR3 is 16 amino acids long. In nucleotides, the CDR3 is TGTGCCAGTAGTATTCTGGGGGCCTCTGGGGCCAACGTCCTGACTTTC. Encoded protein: CASSILGASGANVLTF.

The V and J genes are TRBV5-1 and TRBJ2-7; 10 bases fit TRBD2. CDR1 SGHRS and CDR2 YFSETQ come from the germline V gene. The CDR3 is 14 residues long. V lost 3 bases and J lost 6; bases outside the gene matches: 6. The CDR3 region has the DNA TGCGCCAGCAGCTCGGGACTAGCGTTAAGCGAGCAGTACTTC. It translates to CASSSGLALSEQYF.

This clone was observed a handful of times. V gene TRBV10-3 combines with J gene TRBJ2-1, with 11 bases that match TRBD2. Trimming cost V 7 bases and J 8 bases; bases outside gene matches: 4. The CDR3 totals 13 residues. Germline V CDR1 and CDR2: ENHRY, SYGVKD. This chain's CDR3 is CAITASGRYEQFF. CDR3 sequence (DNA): TGTGCCATCACGGCTAGCGGGAGGTATGAGCAGTTCTTC.

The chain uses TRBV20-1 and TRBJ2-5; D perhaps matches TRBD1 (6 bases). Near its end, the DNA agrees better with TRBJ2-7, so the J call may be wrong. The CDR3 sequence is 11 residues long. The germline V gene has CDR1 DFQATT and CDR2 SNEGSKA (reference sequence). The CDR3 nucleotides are TGCAGTGCTGGGGGCGAATACGAGCAGTACTTC. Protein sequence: CSAGGEYEQYF.

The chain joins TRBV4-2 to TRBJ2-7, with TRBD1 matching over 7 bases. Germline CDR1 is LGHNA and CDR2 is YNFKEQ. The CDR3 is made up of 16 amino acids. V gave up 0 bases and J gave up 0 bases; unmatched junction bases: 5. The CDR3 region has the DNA TGTGCCAGCAGCCAAGATTTCGGACAGGACTCCTACGAGCAGTACTTC. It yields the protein CASSQDFGQDSYEQYF.

CDR3 in amino acids: CASSLGQGLVYSGNTIYF. As DNA, the CDR3 is TGTGCCAGCAGCTTAGGCCAGGGGCTGGTCTACTCTGGAAACACCATATATTTT. The rearrangement joins TRBV11-2 to TRBJ1-3; D perhaps matches TRBD1 (6 bases). Germline CDR1 reads SGHAT; CDR2 reads FQNNGV. Trimming pared 1 base from V and 0 bases from J, leaving 16 bases between. This CDR3 is built from 18 residues.

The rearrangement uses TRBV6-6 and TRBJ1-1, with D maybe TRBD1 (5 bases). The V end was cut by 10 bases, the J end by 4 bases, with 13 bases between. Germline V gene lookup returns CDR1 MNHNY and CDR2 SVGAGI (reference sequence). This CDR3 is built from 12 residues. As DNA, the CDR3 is TGTGCCATCAGCCCGAGGGGCACTGAAGCTTTCTTT. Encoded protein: CAISPRGTEAFF.

Here the CDR3 DNA reads TGTGCTACGGAGGCTAGCGGGGCGAACACCGGGGAGCTGTTTTTT. Amino acid sequence: CATEASGANTGELFF. The chain links TRBV6-1 to TRBJ2-2, with TRBD2 identical over 9 bases. Germline V gene sequence: CDR1 MNHNS, CDR2 SASEGT. The CDR3 runs to 15 residues.

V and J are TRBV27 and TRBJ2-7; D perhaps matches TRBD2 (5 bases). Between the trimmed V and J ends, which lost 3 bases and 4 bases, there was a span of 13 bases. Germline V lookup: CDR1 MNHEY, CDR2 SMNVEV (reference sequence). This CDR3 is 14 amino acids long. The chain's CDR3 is CASSFRGRGYEQYF. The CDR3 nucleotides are TGTGCCAGCAGTTTCCGAGGACGGGGATACGAGCAGTACTTC.

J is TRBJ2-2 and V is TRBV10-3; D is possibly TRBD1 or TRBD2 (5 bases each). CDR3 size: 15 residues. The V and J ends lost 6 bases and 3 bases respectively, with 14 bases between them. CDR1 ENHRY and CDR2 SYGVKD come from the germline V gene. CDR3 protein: CAISPTGGDTGELFF. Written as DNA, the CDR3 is TGTGCCATCAGCCCCACTGGGGGTGACACCGGGGAGCTGTTTTTT.

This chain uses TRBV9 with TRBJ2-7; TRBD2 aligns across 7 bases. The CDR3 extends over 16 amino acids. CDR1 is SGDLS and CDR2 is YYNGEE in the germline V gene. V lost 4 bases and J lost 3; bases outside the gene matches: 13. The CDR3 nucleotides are TGTGCCAGCAGCACCACCGGGAGGAACCCTGACTACGAGCAGTACTTC. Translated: CASSTTGRNPDYEQYF.

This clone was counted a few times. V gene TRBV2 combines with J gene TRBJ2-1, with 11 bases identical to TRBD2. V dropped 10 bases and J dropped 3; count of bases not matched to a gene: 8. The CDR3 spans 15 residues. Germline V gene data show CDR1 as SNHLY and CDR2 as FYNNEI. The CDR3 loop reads CATKRLAGGYNEQFF. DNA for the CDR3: TGTGCCACCAAACGCCTAGCGGGAGGCTACAATGAGCAGTTCTTC.